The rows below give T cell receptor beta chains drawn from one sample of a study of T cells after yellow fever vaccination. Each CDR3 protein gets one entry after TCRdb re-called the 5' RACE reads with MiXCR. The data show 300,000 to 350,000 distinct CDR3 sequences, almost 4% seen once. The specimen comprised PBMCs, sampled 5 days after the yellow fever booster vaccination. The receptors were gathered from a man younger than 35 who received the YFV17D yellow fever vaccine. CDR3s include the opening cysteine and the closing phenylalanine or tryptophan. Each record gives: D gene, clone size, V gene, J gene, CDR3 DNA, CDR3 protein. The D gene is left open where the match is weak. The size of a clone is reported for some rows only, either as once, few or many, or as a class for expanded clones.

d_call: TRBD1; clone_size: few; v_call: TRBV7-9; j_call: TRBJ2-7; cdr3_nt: TGTGCCAGCAGCGCAAAACAGGGGGCCTCCTACGAGCAGTACTTC; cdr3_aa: CASSAKQGASYEQYF
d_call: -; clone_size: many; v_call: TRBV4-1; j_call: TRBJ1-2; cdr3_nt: TGCGCCAGCAGCCAAACAGCTAACTATGGCTACACCTTC; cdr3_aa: CASSQTANYGYTF
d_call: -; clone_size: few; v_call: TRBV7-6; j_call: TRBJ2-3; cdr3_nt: TGTGCCAGCAGCTTACGTCTCCCAGATACGCAGTATTTT; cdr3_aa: CASSLRLPDTQYF
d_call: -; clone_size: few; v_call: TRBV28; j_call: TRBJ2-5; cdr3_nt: TGTGCCAGCAGCGTGGAGGGCCGCTTTAGGGAGACCCAGTACTTC; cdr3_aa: CASSVEGRFRETQYF
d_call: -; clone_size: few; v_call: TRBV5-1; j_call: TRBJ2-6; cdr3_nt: TGCGCCAGCAGCTTGGGCTCCCTTAGCTCTGGGGCCAACGTCCTGACTTTC; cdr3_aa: CASSLGSLSSGANVLTF
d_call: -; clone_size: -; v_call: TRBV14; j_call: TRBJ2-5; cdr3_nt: TGTGCCAGCAGCCAAGATCCAGGATATCAAGAGACCCAGTACTTC; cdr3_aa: CASSQDPGYQETQYF
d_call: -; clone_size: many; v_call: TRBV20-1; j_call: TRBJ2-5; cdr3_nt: TGCAGTGCTAGAAGAACCAGGGGGGGTTTTCAAGAGACCCAGTACTTC; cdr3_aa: CSARRTRGGFQETQYF
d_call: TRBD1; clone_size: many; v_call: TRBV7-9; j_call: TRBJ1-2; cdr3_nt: TGTGCCAGCAGTCCCTCGACAGGGGGCACTGGCTACACCTTC; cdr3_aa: CASSPSTGGTGYTF
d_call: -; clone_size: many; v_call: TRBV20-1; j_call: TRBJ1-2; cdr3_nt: TGCAGTGCTAGAGATCGTGTAGGACACCCATATGGCTACACCTTC; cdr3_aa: CSARDRVGHPYGYTF
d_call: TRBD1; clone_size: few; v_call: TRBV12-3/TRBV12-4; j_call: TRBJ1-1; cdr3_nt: TGTGCCAGCAGTCAAAGACAGGGTGACACTGAAGCTTTCTTT; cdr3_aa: CASSQRQGDTEAFF
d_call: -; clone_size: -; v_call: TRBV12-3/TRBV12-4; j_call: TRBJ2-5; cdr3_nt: TGTGCCAGCAGACTTATCGGGGCCGAAGAGACCCAGTACTTC; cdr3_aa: CASRLIGAEETQYF
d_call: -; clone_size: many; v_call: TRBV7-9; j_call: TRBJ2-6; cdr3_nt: TGTGCCAGCGGTTCTGGGGCCAACGTCCTGACTTTC; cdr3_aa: CASGSGANVLTF
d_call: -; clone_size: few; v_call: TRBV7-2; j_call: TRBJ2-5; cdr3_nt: TGTGCCAGCAGGAGACAGCTGGGGTTCCAAGAGACCCAGTACTTC; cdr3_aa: CASRRQLGFQETQYF
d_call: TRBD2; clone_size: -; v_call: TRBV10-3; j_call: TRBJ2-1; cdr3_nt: TGTGCCATCAGCCAGACTAGCAGGTTTTACAATGAGCAGTTCTTC; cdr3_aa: CAISQTSRFYNEQFF
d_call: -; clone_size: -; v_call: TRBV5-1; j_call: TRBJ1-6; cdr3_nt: TGCGCCAGCAGCCCTGGAGGGGGTAATTCACCCCTCCACTTT; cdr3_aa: CASSPGGGNSPLHF
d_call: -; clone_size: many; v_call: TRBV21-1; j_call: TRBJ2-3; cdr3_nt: TGTGCCAGCAGCGACCGAGGGACAGGGGGTCCAGATACGCAGTATTTT; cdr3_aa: CASSDRGTGGPDTQYF
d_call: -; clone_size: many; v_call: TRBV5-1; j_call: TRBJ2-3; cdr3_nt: TGCGCCAGCAGCTTCTTGGGCGGGGACACAGATACGCAGTATTTT; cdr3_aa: CASSFLGGDTDTQYF
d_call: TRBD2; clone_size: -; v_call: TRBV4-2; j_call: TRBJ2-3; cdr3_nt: TGTGCCAGCAGCCAAGCACCGGCTAGCGGGGACACAGATACGCAGTATTTT; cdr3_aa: CASSQAPASGDTDTQYF
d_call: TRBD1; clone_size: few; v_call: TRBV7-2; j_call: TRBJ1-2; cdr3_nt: TGTGCCAGCAGCTTAGTAGGGACAGGGAATGGCTACACCTTC; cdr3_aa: CASSLVGTGNGYTF
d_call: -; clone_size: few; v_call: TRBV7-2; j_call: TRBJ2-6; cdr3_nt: TGTGCCAGCAGCTTAGCGGGATGGGGTTACTCTGGGGCCAACGTCCTGACTTTC; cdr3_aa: CASSLAGWGYSGANVLTF
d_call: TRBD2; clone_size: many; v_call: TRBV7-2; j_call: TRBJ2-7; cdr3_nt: TGTGCCAGCAGCCCAAGCGTGCCTAGCGGGGGGGCGACGTACGAGCAGTACTTC; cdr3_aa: CASSPSVPSGGATYEQYF
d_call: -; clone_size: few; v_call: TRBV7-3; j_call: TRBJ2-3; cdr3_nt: TGTGCCAGCGGGGGAAGGTCAGATACGCAGTATTTT; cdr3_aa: CASGGRSDTQYF
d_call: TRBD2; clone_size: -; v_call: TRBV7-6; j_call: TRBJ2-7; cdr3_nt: TGTGCCGGCAGCAACCCAGCTAGCGGCTACGAGCAGTACTTC; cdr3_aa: CAGSNPASGYEQYF
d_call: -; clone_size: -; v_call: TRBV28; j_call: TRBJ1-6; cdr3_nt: TGTGCCAGCAGACCCCCGGGCTCCTATAATTCACCCCTCCACTTT; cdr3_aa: CASRPPGSYNSPLHF
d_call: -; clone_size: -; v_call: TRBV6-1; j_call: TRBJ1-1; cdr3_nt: TGTGCCAGCCTTTTCAGCAGGGTGAACACTGAAGCTTTCTTT; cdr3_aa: CASLFSRVNTEAFF
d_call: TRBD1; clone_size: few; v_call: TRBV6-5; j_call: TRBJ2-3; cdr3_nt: TGTGCCAGCAGTTGGACAGGGGGGACAGATACGCAGTATTTT; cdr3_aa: CASSWTGGTDTQYF
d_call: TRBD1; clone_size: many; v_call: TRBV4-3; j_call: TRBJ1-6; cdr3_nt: TGCGCCAGCAGCAGACCTGCCGGGACAGGGCCTTCACCCCTCCACTTT; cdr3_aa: CASSRPAGTGPSPLHF
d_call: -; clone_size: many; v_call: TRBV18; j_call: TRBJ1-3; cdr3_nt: TGTGCCAGCTCACCCGACGACCGTTATTGGGGGCGTACCATATATTTT; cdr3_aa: CASSPDDRYWGRTIYF
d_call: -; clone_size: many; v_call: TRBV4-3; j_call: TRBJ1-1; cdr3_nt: TGCGCCAGCAGCCAAGTTCGGGGGGGGGATATGCCTTTCTTT; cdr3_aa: CASSQVRGGDMPFF
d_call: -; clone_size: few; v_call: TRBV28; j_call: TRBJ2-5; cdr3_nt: TGTGCCAGCAGTTTCAGCACGGGGTTGGGGACCCAGTACTTC; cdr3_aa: CASSFSTGLGTQYF
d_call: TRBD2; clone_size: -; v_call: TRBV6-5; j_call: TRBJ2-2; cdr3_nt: TGTGCCACCAGCGGACTAGGCCGGACCGGGGAGCTGTTTTTT; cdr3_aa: CATSGLGRTGELFF
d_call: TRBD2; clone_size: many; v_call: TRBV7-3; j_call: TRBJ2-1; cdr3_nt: TGTGCCAGCAGCTTAACGGCTAGCGGGGGGTATGAGCAGTTCTTC; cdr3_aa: CASSLTASGGYEQFF